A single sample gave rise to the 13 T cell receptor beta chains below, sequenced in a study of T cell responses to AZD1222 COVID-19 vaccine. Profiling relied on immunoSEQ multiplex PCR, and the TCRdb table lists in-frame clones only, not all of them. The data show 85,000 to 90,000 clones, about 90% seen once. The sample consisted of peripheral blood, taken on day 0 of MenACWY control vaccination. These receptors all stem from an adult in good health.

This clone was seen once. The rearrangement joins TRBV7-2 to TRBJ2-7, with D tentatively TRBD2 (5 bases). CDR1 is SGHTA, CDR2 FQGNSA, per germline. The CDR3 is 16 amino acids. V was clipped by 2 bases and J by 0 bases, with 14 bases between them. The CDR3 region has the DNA TGTGCCAGCAGCTTAAATCGACTACCAATCTCCTACGAGCAGTACTTC. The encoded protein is CASSLNRLPISYEQYF.

CDR3 region: CASSQARVGGYTF. The CDR3 DNA reads as TGTGCCAGCAGCCAAGCCAGGGTGGGAGGCTACACCTTC. The chain couples TRBV14 to TRBJ1-2, with a tentative D call TRBD1 (5 bases). CDR1 and CDR2 from the germline V gene are SGHDN and FVKESK. The V end lost 1 base, the J end lost 8 bases, and 11 bases lay between the germline ends. The CDR3 runs 13 residues.

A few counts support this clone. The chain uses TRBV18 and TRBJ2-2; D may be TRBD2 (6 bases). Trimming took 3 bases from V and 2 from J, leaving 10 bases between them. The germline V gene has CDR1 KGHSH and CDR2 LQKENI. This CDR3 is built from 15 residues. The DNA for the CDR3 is TGTGCCAGCTCACCGTTGGGGGGAAACACCGGGGAGCTGTTTTTT. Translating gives CASSPLGGNTGELFF.

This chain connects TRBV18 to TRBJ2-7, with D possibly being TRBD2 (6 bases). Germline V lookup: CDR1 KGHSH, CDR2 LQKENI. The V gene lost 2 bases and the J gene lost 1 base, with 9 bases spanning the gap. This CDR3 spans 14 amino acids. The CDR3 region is CASSPAGLSYEQYF. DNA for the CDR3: TGTGCCAGCTCACCAGCGGGGCTTTCCTACGAGCAGTACTTC.

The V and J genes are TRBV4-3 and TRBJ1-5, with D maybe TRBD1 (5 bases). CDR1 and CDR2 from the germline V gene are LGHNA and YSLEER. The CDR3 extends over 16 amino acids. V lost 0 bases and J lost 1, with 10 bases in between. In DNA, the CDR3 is TGCGCCAGCAGCCAAGAAAGGGACCCCAGCAATCAGCCCCAGCATTTT. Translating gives CASSQERDPSNQPQHF.

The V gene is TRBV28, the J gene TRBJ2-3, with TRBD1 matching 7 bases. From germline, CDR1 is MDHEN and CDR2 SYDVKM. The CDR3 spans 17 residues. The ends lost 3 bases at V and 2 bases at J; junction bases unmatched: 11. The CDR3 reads CASSLGPRGTYTDTQYF. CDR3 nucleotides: TGTGCCAGCAGTTTGGGACCCAGGGGGACCTACACAGATACGCAGTATTTT.

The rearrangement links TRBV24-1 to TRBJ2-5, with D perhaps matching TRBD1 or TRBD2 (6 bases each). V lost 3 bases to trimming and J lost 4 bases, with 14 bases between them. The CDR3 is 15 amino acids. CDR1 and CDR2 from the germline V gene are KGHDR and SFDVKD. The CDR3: CATSDERGAGETQYF. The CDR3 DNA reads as TGTGCCACCAGTGATGAAAGGGGGGCAGGAGAGACCCAGTACTTC.

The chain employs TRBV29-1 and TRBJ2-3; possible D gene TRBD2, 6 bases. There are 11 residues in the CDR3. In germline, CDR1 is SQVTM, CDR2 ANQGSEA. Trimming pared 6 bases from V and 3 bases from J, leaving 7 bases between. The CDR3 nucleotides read TGCAGCGTGCTAGCGACAGATACGCAGTATTTT. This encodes CSVLATDTQYF.

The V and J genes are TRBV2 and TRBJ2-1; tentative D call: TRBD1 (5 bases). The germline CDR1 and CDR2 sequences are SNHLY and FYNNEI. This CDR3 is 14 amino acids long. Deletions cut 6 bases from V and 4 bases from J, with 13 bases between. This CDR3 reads CASRKTVTYNEQFF. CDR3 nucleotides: TGTGCCAGCAGGAAGACAGTGACTTACAATGAGCAGTTCTTC.

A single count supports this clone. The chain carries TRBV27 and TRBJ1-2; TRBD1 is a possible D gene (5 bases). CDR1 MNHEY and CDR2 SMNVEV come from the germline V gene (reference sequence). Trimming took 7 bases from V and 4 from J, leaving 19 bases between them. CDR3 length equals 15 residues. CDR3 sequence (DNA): TGTGCCAGCACCATCAGGGCCCACCACTCCTATGGCTACACCTTC. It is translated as CASTIRAHHSYGYTF.

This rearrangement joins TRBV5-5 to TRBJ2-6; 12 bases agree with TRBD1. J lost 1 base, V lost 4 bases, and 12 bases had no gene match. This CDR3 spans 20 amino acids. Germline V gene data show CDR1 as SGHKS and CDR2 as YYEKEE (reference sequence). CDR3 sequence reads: CASSPRDRGRGESGANVLTF. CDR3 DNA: TGTGCCAGCAGCCCTAGGGACAGGGGGCGCGGAGAATCTGGGGCCAACGTCCTGACTTTC.

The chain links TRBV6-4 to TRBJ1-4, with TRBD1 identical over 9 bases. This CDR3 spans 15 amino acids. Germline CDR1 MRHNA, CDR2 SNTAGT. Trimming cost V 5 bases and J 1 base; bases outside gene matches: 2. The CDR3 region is CASSPGQGTNEKLFF. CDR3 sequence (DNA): TGTGCCAGCAGTCCGGGACAGGGAACTAATGAAAAACTGTTTTTT.

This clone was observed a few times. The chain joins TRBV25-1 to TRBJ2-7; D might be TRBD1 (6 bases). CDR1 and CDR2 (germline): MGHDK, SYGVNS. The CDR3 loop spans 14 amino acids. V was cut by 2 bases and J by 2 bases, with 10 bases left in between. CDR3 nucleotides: TGTGCCAGCAGTGAAACAGGGCTCGCCTACGAGCAGTACTTC. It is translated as CASSETGLAYEQYF.